This TCR beta chain was captured by sequencing in a study of control samples from healthy donors and cancer patients. The CDR3 runs to 14 residues. Between the trimmed V and J ends, which lost 5 bases and 7 bases, there was a span of 15 bases. Germline loops: CDR1 MNHEY, CDR2 SMNVEV (reference sequence). Profiled with immunoSEQ multiplex PCR; TCRdb holds only in-frame clones, not every one. This sample has approximately 110,000 clones; around four fifths occur once, and the top ten carry around 14%. The origin of this receptor is a woman in her 50s in good health. The chain employs TRBV27 and TRBJ2-1; a possible D gene is TRBD2 (6 bases). Input material: blood. CDR3 sequence reads: CASSKTRTTNEQFF. The DNA for the CDR3 is TGTGCCAGCAGTAAGACCAGGACTACTAATGAGCAGTTCTTC.